The next 8 T cell receptor beta chains were all read from a single sample in a study of cytomegalovirus exposure and HLA in healthy donors (dated by TCRdb to 2015 to 2018). The library relied on the immunoSEQ multiplex PCR assay. The immuneACCESS repertoire file appears here via TCRdb, limited to in-frame rearrangements. These files lack a portion of the clones; in checked studies, under half of the deficit traces to unresolved V genes, and the cause of the others is not known. This sample comprises more than 95,000 clones, more than 95% of them detected only once. The ten largest clones take up 1.5% to 2% of the sample. The material sequenced was PBMCs. These receptors all stem from a man younger than 30 in good health and CMV-seronegative.

This chain uses TRBV28 with TRBJ1-3; D not certain. This CDR3 region has 14 residues. Germline values: CDR1 MDHEN, CDR2 SYDVKM. The V gene lost 3 bases and the J gene lost 0 bases, with 6 bases spanning the gap. The CDR3 sequence is CASSFASSGNTIYF. Written as DNA, the CDR3 is TGTGCCAGCAGTTTTGCCAGCTCTGGAAACACCATATATTTT. The full variable domain, its missing parts supplied by reference TRBV28 and TRBJ1-3, is DVKVTQSSRYLVKRTGEKVFLECVQDMDHENMFWYRQDPGLGLRLIYFSYDVKMKEKGDIPEGYSVSREKKERFSLILESASTNQTSMYLCASSFASSGNTIYFGEGSWLTVV.

The rearrangement uses TRBV10-2 and TRBJ2-5; 12 bases map to TRBD2. Germline CDR1 and CDR2: WSHSY and SAAADI. V lost 7 bases to trimming and J lost 5 bases; unmatched junction nucleotides: 8. The CDR3 is made up of 15 amino acids. CDR3 DNA sequence: TGCGCCAGCAATCCTGGACTAGCGGGAAGGGAGACCCAGTACTTC. This encodes CASNPGLAGRETQYF.

The V call is TRBV11-3, the J call TRBJ2-2; 7 bases line up with TRBD2. The CDR3 spans 14 residues. Germline V gives CDR1 SGHNT, CDR2 YENEEA. Unmatched junction bases numbered 5, after V lost 5 bases and J lost 5 bases. CDR3 bases: TGTGCCAGCAGCCCCCTGGGAGGGACCGGGGAGCTGTTTTTT. This translates into CASSPLGGTGELFF.

The V gene is TRBV4-3, the J gene TRBJ2-5; 7 nucleotides align to TRBD2. CDR1 is LGHNA, CDR2 YSLEER, per germline. The CDR3 runs to 14 residues. V lost 4 bases and J lost 7; bases outside the gene matches: 9. This CDR3 reads CASSPYRTGGTQYF. CDR3 nucleotide sequence: TGCGCCAGCAGCCCCTATAGGACGGGAGGGACCCAGTACTTC.

The CDR3 region has the DNA TGTGCCAGCAGCTTAGATGGGGGGACCTACTATGGCTACACCTTC. The encoded protein is CASSLDGGTYYGYTF. The rearrangement joins TRBV11-3 to TRBJ1-2; D is perhaps TRBD1 (5 bases). This CDR3 is 15 amino acids long. V was shortened by 0 bases and J by 3 bases, with 11 bases between the two germline ends. CDR1 is SGHNT and CDR2 is YENEEA in the germline V gene.

The CDR3 sequence: CSARDLTEAFF. The CDR3 coding sequence is TGCAGTGCTAGAGATCTTACTGAAGCTTTCTTT. The V and J genes are TRBV20-1 and TRBJ1-1; D gene uncertain. The germline V and J ends were trimmed by 0 bases and 5 bases, with 4 bases remaining between them. The length of the CDR3 is 11 residues. Germline CDR1 reads DFQATT; CDR2 reads SNEGSKA (reference sequence).

The J gene is TRBJ1-5, the V gene TRBV19, with 8 nucleotides matching TRBD1. CDR3 length equals 13 residues. Germline CDR1 is LNHDA and CDR2 is SQIVND (reference sequence). V was clipped by 4 bases and J by 7 bases; unmatched bases: 3. As DNA, the CDR3 is TGTGCCAGTAGTACAGGGGGCGTACAGCCCCAGCATTTT. This codes for CASSTGGVQPQHF. The whole variable domain, remainder taken from reference TRBV19 and TRBJ1-5, is DGGITQSPKYLFRKEGQNVTLSCEQNLNHDAMYWYRQDPGQGLRLIYYSQIVNDFQKGDIAEGYSVSREKKESFPLTVTSAQKNPTAFYLCASSTGGVQPQHFGDGTRLSIL.

The CDR3 DNA follows: TGTGCCAGCAGCGTAACAGGCCACCAGCCCCAGCATTTT. Translation gives CASSVTGHQPQHF. V and J are TRBV9 and TRBJ1-5; possibly TRBD1 for D (5 bases). Germline CDR1 and CDR2: SGDLS and YYNGEE. V gave up 1 base and J gave up 7 bases, with 9 bases separating them. The CDR3 has 13 amino acids.